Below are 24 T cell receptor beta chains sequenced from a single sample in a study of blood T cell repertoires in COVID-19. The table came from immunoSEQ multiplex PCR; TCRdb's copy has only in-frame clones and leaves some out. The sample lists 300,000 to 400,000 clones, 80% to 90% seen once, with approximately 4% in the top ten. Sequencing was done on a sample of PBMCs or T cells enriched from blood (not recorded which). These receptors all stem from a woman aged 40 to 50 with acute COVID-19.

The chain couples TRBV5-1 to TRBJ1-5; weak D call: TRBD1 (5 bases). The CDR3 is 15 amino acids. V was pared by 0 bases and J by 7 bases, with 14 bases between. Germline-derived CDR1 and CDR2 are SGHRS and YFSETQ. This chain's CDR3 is CASSLGAPGDQPQHF. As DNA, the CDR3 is TGCGCCAGCAGCTTGGGTGCCCCGGGGGACCAGCCCCAGCATTTT.

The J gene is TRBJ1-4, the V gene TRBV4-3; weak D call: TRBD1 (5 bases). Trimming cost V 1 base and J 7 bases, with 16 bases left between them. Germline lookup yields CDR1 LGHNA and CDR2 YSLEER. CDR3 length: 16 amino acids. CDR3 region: CASSQGMGPFGEKLFF. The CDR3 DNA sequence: TGCGCCAGCAGCCAAGGAATGGGGCCGTTCGGTGAAAAACTGTTTTTT.

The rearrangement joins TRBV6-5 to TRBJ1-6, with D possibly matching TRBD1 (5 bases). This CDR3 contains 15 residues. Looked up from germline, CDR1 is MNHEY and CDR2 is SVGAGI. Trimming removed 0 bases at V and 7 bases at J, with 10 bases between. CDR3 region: CASSYSAGPNSPLHF. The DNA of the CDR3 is TGTGCCAGCAGTTACTCGGCAGGGCCGAATTCACCCCTCCACTTT.

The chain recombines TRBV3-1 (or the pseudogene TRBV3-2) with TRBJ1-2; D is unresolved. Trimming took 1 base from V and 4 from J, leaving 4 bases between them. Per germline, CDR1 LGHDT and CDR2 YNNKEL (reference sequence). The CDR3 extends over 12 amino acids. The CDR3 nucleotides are TGTGCCAGCAGCCAAGGCGTCTATGGCTACACCTTC. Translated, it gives CASSQGVYGYTF.

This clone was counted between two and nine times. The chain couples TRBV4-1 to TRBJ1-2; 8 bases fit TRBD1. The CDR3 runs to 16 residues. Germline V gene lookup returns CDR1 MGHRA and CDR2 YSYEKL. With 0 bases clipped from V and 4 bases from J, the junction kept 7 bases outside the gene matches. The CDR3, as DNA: TGCGCCAGCAGCCAAGATTTTGCAGGGGGCGTCTATGGCTACACCTTC. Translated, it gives CASSQDFAGGVYGYTF.

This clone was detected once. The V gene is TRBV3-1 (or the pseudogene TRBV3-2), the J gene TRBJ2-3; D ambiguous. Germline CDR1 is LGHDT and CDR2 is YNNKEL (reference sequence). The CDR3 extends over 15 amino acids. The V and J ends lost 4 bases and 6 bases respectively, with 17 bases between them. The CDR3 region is CASSRNAARPDTQYF. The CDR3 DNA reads TGTGCCAGCAGCCGAAACGCGGCGAGGCCGGATACGCAGTATTTT.

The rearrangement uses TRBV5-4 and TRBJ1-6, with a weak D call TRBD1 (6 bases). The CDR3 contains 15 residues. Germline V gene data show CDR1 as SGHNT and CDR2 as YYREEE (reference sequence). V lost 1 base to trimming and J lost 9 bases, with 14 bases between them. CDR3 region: CASSLNQGSGSPLHF. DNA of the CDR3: TGTGCCAGCAGCTTGAACCAGGGGAGTGGTTCACCCCTCCACTTT.

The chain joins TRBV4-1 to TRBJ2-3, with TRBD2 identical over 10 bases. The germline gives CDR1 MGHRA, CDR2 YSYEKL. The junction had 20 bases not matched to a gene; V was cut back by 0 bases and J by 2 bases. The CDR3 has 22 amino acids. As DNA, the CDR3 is TGCGCCAGCAGCCAAGATAGTGAGGGTTCGGCTAGCGGGAGTAATCACACAGATACGCAGTATTTT. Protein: CASSQDSEGSASGSNHTDTQYF.

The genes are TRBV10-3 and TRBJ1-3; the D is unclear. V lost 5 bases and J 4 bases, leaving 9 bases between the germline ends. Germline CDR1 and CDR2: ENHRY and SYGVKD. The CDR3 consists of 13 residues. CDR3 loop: CAISSSGGNTIYF. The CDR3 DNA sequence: TGTGCCATCAGTTCCTCCGGGGGAAACACCATATATTTT.

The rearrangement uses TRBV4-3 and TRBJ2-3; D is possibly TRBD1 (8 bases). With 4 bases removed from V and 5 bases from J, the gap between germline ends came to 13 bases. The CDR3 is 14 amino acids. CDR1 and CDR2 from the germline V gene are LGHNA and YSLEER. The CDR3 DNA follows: TGCGCCAGCAGCCTAACAGGGGGGGGAGATACGCAGTATTTT. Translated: CASSLTGGGDTQYF.

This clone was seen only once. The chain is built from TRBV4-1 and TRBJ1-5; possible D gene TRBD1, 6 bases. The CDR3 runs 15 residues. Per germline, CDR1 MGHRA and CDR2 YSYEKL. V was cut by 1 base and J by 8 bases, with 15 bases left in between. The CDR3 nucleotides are TGCGCCAGCAGCCAAGGACAGGTGGCGGGTGAGCCCCAGCATTTT. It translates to CASSQGQVAGEPQHF.

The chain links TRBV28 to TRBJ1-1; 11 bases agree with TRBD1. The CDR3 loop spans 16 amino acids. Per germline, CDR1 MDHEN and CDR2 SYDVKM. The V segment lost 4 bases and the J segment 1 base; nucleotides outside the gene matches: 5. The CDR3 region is CASSWGTGGENTEAFF. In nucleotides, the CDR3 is TGTGCCAGCAGTTGGGGGACAGGGGGGGAGAACACTGAAGCTTTCTTT.

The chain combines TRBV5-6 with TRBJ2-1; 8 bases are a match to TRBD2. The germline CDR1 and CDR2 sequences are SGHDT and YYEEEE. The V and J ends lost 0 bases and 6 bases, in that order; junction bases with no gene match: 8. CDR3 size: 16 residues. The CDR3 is CASSLVAGSSGNEQFF. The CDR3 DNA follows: TGTGCCAGCAGCTTGGTAGCGGGGTCATCAGGCAATGAGCAGTTCTTC.

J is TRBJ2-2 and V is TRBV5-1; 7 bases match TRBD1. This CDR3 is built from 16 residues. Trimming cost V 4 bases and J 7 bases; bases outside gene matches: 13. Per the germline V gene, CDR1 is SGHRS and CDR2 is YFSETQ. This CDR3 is CASSLPITGANGELFF. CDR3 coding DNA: TGCGCCAGCAGCCTGCCTATCACAGGGGCTAACGGGGAGCTGTTTTTT.

CDR3 bases: TGTGCCAGCAGTTTTCGGGAGGGCCGAGTCACAGATACGCAGTATTTT. Translating gives CASSFREGRVTDTQYF. This rearrangement joins TRBV27 to TRBJ2-3; 8 positions match TRBD2. V shed 3 bases and J 2 bases; nucleotides not matched to a gene: 7. The CDR3 sequence is 16 residues long. Germline V CDR1 and CDR2: MNHEY, SMNVEV (reference sequence).

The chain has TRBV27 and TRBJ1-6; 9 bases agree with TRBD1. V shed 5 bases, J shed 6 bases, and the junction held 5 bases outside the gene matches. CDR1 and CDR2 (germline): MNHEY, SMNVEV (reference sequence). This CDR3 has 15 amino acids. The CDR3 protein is CASSPRDRANSPLHF. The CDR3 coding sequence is TGTGCCAGCAGTCCCCGGGACAGGGCTAATTCACCCCTCCACTTT.

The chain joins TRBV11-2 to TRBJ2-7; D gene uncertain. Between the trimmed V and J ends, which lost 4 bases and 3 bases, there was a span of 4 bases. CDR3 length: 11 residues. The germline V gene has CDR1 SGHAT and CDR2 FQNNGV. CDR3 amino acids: CASSSVYEQYF. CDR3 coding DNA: TGTGCCAGCAGCTCAGTCTACGAGCAGTACTTC. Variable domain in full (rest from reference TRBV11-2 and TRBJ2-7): EAGVAQSPRYKIIEKRQSVAFWCNPISGHATLYWYQQILGQGPKLLIQFQNNGVVDDSQLPKDRFSAERLKGVDSTLKIQPAKLEDSAVYLCASSSVYEQYFGPGTRLTVT.

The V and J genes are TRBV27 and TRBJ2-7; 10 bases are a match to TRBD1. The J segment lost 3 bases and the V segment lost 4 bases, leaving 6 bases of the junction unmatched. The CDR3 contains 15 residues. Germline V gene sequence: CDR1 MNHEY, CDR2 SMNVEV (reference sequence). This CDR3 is CASSSTGTGVYEQYF. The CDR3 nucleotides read TGTGCCAGCAGTTCTACCGGGACAGGGGTCTACGAGCAGTACTTC.

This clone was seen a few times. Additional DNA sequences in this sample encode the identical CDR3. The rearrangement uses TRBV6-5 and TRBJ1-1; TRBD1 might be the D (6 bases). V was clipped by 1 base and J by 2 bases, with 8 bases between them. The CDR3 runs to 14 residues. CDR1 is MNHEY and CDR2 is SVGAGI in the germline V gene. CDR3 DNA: TGTGCCAGCAGTTACTTACAGGGTAACACTGAAGCTTTCTTT. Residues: CASSYLQGNTEAFF.

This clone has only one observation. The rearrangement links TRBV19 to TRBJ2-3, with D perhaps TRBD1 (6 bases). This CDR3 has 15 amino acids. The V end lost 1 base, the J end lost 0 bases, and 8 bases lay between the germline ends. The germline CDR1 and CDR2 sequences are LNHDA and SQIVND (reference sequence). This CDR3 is CASSIGDISTDTQYF. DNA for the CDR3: TGTGCCAGTAGTATAGGGGACATAAGCACAGATACGCAGTATTTT.

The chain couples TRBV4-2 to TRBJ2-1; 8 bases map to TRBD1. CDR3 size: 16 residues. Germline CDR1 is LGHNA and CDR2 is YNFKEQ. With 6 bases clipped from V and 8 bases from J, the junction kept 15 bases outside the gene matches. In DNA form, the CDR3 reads TGTGCCAGCAGGTTTGGGTCAGGGGGCCCCGGATATGAGCAGTTCTTC. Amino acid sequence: CASRFGSGGPGYEQFF.

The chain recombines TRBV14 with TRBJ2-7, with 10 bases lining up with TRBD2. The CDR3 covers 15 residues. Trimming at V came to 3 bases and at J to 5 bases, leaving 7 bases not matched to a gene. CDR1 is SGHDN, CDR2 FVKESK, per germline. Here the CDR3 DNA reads TGTGCCAGCAGCCACTCTAGCGGGAGTGCGGACGAGCAGTACTTC. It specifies CASSHSSGSADEQYF.

The CDR3 DNA is TGTGCCAGCTCACCACCCGGGACAGGATCTAATCAGCCCCAGCATTTT. Translated, it gives CASSPPGTGSNQPQHF. The rearrangement links TRBV18 to TRBJ1-5; 8 nucleotides line up with TRBD1. Trimming at V came to 0 bases and at J to 4 bases, leaving 5 bases not matched to a gene. This CDR3 is built from 16 residues. Germline lookup yields CDR1 KGHSH and CDR2 LQKENI.

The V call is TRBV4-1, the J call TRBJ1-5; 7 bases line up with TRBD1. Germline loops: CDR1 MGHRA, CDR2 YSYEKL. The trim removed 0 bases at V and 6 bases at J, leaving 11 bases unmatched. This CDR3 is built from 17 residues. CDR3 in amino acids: CASSQDFQGGRGQPQHF. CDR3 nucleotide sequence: TGCGCCAGCAGCCAAGATTTTCAGGGGGGCCGGGGTCAGCCCCAGCATTTT.